This TCR beta chain is drawn from a study of CD8+CD57+ T cells in acquired aplastic anemia. Findings of the study overall: Controls did not differ significantly from patients in CD8+ Simpson's diversity.

In the case of this clonotype: Its antigen is as yet unknown.

In patients chosen for sequencing, flow cytometry had shown CD8+CD57+ cell expansion. Patients uniformly had severe acquired aplastic anemia. None of the patients had been given any therapy when their blood was sampled. The CDR3 spans 19 residues. Per germline, CDR1 KGHDR and CDR2 SFDVKD. V lost 6 bases, J lost 7 bases, and 30 bases lay in between. Genomic DNA constituted the template upon which TCR beta VDJ and CDR3 profiling was performed. TCRdb re-called the reads with MiXCR, one entry per CDR3 protein. In the table there are some 140,000 distinct CDR3 sequences, 52% of which are singletons. The V gene is TRBV24-1, the J gene TRBJ1-5; TRBD1 might be the D (6 bases). This sequence originates from a human donor with aplastic anemia. Sequenced sample: sorted CD4+, CD8+, or CD8+CD57+ T cells (not recorded which) from PBMCs. CDR3 amino acids: CATSFNHRDRRGLGQPQHF. In DNA form, the CDR3 reads TGTGCCACCAGTTTCAACCACCGGGACCGAAGGGGGTTGGGGCAGCCCCAGCATTTT.